Below, 5 T cell receptor beta chains from the same sample are listed, as sequenced in a study of blood T cell repertoires in COVID-19. Repertoires were generated with immunoSEQ multiplex PCR, while TCRdb's copy carries only in-frame clones and drops some. The sample carries roughly 140,000 clones, around 81% recorded once. The sequencing sample was made of peripheral blood. Receptors originate from a woman aged 50 to 60 with acute or convalescent COVID-19.

V is TRBV4-3 and J is TRBJ2-1; 13 bases are shared with TRBD2. Trimming took 2 bases from V and 5 from J; bases not matched to a gene: 6. Germline V gene lookup returns CDR1 LGHNA and CDR2 YSLEER. The CDR3 covers 17 residues. CDR3 protein: CASSQMTSGGRDNEQFF. CDR3 in DNA: TGCGCCAGCAGCCAAATGACTAGCGGGGGGCGAGACAATGAGCAGTTCTTC.

V gene TRBV27 combines with J gene TRBJ1-5; unclear D gene. V gave up 6 bases and J gave up 0 bases, with 15 bases separating them. The CDR3 consists of 16 residues. Per germline, CDR1 MNHEY and CDR2 SMNVEV (reference sequence). The CDR3 DNA reads TGTGCCAGCAGCCTTTTAGGCACTAATAGCAATCAGCCCCAGCATTTT. Protein product: CASSLLGTNSNQPQHF.

The V and J genes are TRBV5-1 and TRBJ1-1, with 7 positions matching TRBD1. The J segment lost 5 bases and the V segment lost 4 bases, leaving 8 bases of the junction unmatched. The CDR3 consists of 14 residues. Germline CDR1 SGHRS, CDR2 YFSETQ. For the CDR3, the DNA is TGCGCCAGCAGCCCACAGGGGCAAATGACTGAAGCTTTCTTT. As protein: CASSPQGQMTEAFF.

The rearrangement uses TRBV5-6 and TRBJ1-4; 7 bases align to TRBD1. V was clipped by 6 bases and J by 4 bases; unmatched bases: 6. The CDR3 spans 14 residues. Per the germline V gene, CDR1 is SGHDT and CDR2 is YYEEEE. The CDR3 is CASIEGDSNEKLFF. The DNA of the CDR3 is TGTGCCAGCATTGAGGGGGACAGTAATGAAAAACTGTTTTTT.

V and J are TRBV7-3 and TRBJ1-3; D call uncertain. CDR3 length equals 14 residues. V was trimmed by 5 bases and J by 5 bases, leaving 13 bases between them. The germline CDR1 and CDR2 sequences are SGHTA and FQGTGA. The CDR3 loop reads CASSRADLRNTIYF. Here the CDR3 DNA reads TGTGCCAGCAGCCGAGCAGACTTAAGAAACACCATATATTTT.